The table lists the clone carrying this T cell receptor beta chain with a few counts. Its cognate antigen is unknown. This record comes from a study of T cells after yellow fever vaccination. Study outcomes and limitations: Although the secondary response was weaker, it peaked faster, at day 5 versus 15. Contamination of FACS-sorted repertoires by abundant clonotypes from the bulk population could occur. Subsequent to the booster, the majority of primary-vaccination clones reappeared (96% CD4, approximately 85% CD8).

By 5'RACE template switching, TCR cDNA was produced, with a universal primer site and UMIs added in the process. One entry per CDR3 protein results from TCRdb running MiXCR on the 5' RACE reads. The sample holds approximately 550,000 distinct CDR3 sequences, over 15% seen once. The germline V gene has CDR1 SGDLS and CDR2 YYNGEE. The J segment lost 2 bases and the V segment lost 4 bases, leaving 8 bases of the junction unmatched. The CDR3 covers 15 residues. The chain has TRBV9 and TRBJ2-7; 8 nucleotides align to TRBD2. Sequencing was performed on PBMCs, taken 15 days after the yellow fever booster vaccination. The receptor was derived from a young man who received the YFV17D yellow fever vaccine. The CDR3 sequence: CASSPGGLATYEQYF. The CDR3 region has the DNA TGTGCCAGCAGCCCGGGAGGACTAGCAACCTACGAGCAGTACTTC.